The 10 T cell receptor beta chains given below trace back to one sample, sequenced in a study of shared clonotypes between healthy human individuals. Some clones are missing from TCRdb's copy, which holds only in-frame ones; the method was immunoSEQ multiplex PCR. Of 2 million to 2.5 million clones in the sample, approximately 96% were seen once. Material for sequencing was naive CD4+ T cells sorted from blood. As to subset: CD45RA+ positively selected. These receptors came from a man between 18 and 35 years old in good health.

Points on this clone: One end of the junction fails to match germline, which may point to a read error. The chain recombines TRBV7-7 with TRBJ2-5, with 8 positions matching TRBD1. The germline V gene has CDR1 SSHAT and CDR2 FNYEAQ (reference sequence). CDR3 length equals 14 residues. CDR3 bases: TGTGCTAGCAGCGCGGGACAGGCCCAAGAGACCCAGTACTTC. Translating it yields CASSAGQAQETQYF.

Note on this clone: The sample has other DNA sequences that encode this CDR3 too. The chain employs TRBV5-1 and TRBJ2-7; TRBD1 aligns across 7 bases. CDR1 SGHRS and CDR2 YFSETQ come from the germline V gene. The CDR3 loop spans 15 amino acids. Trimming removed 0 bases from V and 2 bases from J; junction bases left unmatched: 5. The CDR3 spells CASSLDGTATYEQYF. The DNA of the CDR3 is TGCGCCAGCAGCTTGGACGGGACAGCGACCTACGAGCAGTACTTC.

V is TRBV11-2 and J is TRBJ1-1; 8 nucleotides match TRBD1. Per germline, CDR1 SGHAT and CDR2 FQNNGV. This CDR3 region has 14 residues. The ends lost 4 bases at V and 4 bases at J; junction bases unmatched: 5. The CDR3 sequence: CASSSQGAATEAFF. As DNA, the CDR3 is TGTGCCAGCAGCTCTCAGGGGGCGGCCACTGAAGCTTTCTTT. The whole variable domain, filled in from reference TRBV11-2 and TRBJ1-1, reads EAGVAQSPRYKIIEKRQSVAFWCNPISGHATLYWYQQILGQGPKLLIQFQNNGVVDDSQLPKDRFSAERLKGVDSTLKIQPAKLEDSAVYLCASSSQGAATEAFFGQGTRLTVV.

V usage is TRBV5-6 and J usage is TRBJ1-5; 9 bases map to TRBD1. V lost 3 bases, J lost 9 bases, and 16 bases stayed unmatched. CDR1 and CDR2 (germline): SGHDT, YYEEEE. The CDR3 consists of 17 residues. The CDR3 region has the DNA TGTGCCAGCAGCTCGAAGAGGGACAGGGCGTGGATGTCGCCCCAGCATTTT. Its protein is CASSSKRDRAWMSPQHF. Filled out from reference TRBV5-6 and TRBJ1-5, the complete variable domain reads DAGVTQSPTHLIKTRGQQVTLRCSPKSGHDTVSWYQQALGQGPQFIFQYYEEEERQRGNFPDRFSGHQFPNYSSELNVNALLLGDSALYLCASSSKRDRAWMSPQHFGDGTRLSIL.

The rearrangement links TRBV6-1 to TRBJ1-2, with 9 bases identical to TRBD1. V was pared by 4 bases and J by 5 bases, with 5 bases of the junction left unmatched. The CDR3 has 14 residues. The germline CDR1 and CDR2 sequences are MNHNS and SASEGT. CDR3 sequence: CASSGRGTGYGYTF. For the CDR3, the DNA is TGTGCCAGCAGTGGCCGTGGGACAGGGTATGGCTACACCTTC.

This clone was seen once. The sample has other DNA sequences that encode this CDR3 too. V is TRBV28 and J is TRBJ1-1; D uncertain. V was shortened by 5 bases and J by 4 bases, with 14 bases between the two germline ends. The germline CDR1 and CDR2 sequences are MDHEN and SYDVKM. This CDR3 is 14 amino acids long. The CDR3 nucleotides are TGTGCCAGCAGTCCCAGCCTGGGTAGCACTGAAGCTTTCTTT. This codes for CASSPSLGSTEAFF.

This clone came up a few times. CDR3 coding DNA: TGCGCCAGCAGCGTCGGGAGAACGGGGGACCGGGGGACCCAGTACTTC. Amino acids: CASSVGRTGDRGTQYF. V gene TRBV4-1 combines with J gene TRBJ2-5; possible D gene TRBD2, 6 bases. The V end lost 5 bases, the J end lost 7 bases, and 23 bases lay between the germline ends. The CDR3 length is 16 residues. In germline, CDR1 is MGHRA, CDR2 YSYEKL.

The CDR3 reads CATSPDSFSGNTIYF. In DNA form, the CDR3 reads TGTGCCACAAGCCCTGACTCCTTCTCAGGAAACACCATATATTTT. The V gene is TRBV25-1, the J gene TRBJ1-3; D remains ambiguous. Germline-derived CDR1 and CDR2 are MGHDK and SYGVNS. V was clipped by 10 bases and J by 4 bases, with 20 bases between them. This CDR3 has 15 amino acids.

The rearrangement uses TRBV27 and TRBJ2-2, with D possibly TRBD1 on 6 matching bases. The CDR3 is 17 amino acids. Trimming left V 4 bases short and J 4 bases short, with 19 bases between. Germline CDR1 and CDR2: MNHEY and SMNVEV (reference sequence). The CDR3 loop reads CASSSFQDRKVTGELFF. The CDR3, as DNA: TGTGCCAGCAGTTCCTTCCAGGACAGAAAGGTCACCGGGGAGCTGTTTTTT.

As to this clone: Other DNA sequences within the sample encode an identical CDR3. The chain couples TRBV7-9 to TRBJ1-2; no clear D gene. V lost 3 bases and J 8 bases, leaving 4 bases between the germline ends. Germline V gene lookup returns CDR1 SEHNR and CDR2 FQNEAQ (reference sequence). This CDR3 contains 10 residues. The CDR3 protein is CASSLEGYTF. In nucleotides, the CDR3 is TGTGCCAGCAGCTTGGAGGGCTACACCTTC.